This is a list of T cell receptor beta chains from one sample in a study of blood T cell repertoires in COVID-19. Assay: immunoSEQ multiplex PCR; the TCRdb copy retains only in-frame clones and omits some. The sample has about 200,000 clones, around 87% seen once. Sequenced material: peripheral blood. These receptor sequences come from a man in his 60s who had recovered from COVID-19. Each CDR3 is given with its conserved first and last residue. A D gene is named only where the DNA matches it firmly. The size of a clone is reported for some rows only, either as once, few or many, or as a class for expanded clones.

j_gene	d_gene	v_gene	abundance	CDR3nt	CDR3aa
TRBJ2-7	NA	TRBV7-8	NA	TGTGCCAGCATAAGCGGTGCCTACGAGCAGTACTTC	CASISGAYEQYF
TRBJ2-5	TRBD1	TRBV10-2	NA	TGCGCCAGCAGTGACCTCGGGACAGGGTGGAGGGAGACCCAGTACTTC	CASSDLGTGWRETQYF
TRBJ2-2	TRBD2	TRBV10-3	few	TGTGCCATCAGTCAGCGGGAGGCCGTGGCCGGGGAGCTGTTTTTT	CAISQREAVAGELFF
TRBJ1-5	TRBD1	TRBV5-5	NA	TGTGCCAGCAGCTTCTGGGACAGGGGAGGCAATCAGCCCCAGCATTTT	CASSFWDRGGNQPQHF
TRBJ2-1	NA	TRBV7-2	NA	TGTGCCAGCAGCCTCGACATTGGGGGCCGTGAGCAGTTCTTC	CASSLDIGGREQFF
TRBJ1-3	NA	TRBV30	NA	TGTGCCTGGATCACATCCGGAAACACCATATATTTT	CAWITSGNTIYF
TRBJ1-5	NA	TRBV9	few	TGTGCCAGCAGCGCTGCAGGTGGTGTCAGTCAGCCCCAGCATTTT	CASSAAGGVSQPQHF
TRBJ2-7	TRBD1	TRBV23-1	NA	TGCGCCAGCGGGCAGGACAGGTGTCTTGTCGTGCAGTACTTC	CASGQDRCLVVQYF
TRBJ2-7	NA	TRBV28	NA	TGTGCCAGCAGGATCGCGGGGTCCTCCTACGAGCAGTACTTC	CASRIAGSSYEQYF
TRBJ2-1	NA	TRBV5-6	NA	TGTGCCAGCAGCTTGGAACAGGGCAGCTCCTACAATGAGCAGTTCTTC	CASSLEQGSSYNEQFF
TRBJ1-2	NA	TRBV28	NA	TGTGCCAGCAGTTTAGGTCGGGGGGCAGGTGGCTACACCTTC	CASSLGRGAGGYTF
TRBJ1-2	TRBD1	TRBV19	many	TGTGCCAGTAGTACCACAGGGGTATTCTCTGGCTACACCTTC	CASSTTGVFSGYTF
TRBJ2-7	NA	TRBV14	NA	TGTGCCAGCAGCCAAGTTCGCGAGCAGTACTTC	CASSQVREQYF
TRBJ2-2	TRBD2	TRBV27	NA	TGTGCCAGCAGTTCCGCCCGGCTAGCGGGATTAGGAACCGGGGAGCTGTTTTTT	CASSSARLAGLGTGELFF
TRBJ1-4	NA	TRBV6-5	NA	TGTGCCAGCAGTTACTCTTATAATGAAAAACTGTTTTTT	CASSYSYNEKLFF
TRBJ2-3	NA	TRBV4-3	NA	TGCGCCAGCAGTCTCGGGACACTTAACACAGATACGCAGTATTTT	CASSLGTLNTDTQYF
TRBJ1-2	TRBD1	TRBV25-1	NA	TGTGCCAGCAGTCAATTGGGGACAGGGCCAGCTAACTATGGCTACACCTTC	CASSQLGTGPANYGYTF
TRBJ2-2	TRBD2	TRBV7-3	NA	TGTGCCAGCAGCTTCACTAGCGGGAGTACCGGGGAGCTGTTTTTT	CASSFTSGSTGELFF
TRBJ2-1	TRBD1	TRBV30	NA	TGTGCCTGGAGGGATGACAGGGGTTACAATGAGCAGTTCTTC	CAWRDDRGYNEQFF
TRBJ1-4	NA	TRBV5-8	NA	TGTGCCAGCAGCTTGTCCAGGGGAATGAGCGGTGAAAAACTGTTTTTT	CASSLSRGMSGEKLFF
TRBJ2-1	NA	TRBV4-3	NA	TGCGCCAGCAGCCAAGATATTCGGGGTTTCAGCTCCTACAATGAGCAGTTCTTC	CASSQDIRGFSSYNEQFF
TRBJ2-7	TRBD1	TRBV12-5	NA	TGTGCTAGTGGTTTGGGAGCCACCGGGACAGGGACCTACGAGCAGTACTTC	CASGLGATGTGTYEQYF
TRBJ1-2	NA	TRBV12-3/TRBV12-4	NA	TGTGCCAGCAGGCCGGGAATTAACTATGGCTACACCTTC	CASRPGINYGYTF
TRBJ2-3	NA	TRBV9	NA	TGTGCCAGCAGCGCCCGGACTAGCACAGATACGCAGTATTTT	CASSARTSTDTQYF
TRBJ2-7	TRBD1	TRBV6-6	NA	TGTGCCAGCAGTTACACGGGACAGAACGAGCAGTACTTC	CASSYTGQNEQYF
TRBJ1-6	NA	TRBV5-4	NA	TGTGCCAGCAGCTTGAAGCGGAGCTCCTATAATTCACCCCTCCACTTT	CASSLKRSSYNSPLHF
TRBJ2-7	TRBD1	TRBV12-3/TRBV12-4	NA	TGTGCCAGCAGTAGGACAGGGGTTACGGAGCAGTACTTC	CASSRTGVTEQYF
TRBJ1-2	NA	TRBV30	NA	TGTGCCTGGAGTGAGGAGGGTCCTAACTATGGCTACACCTTC	CAWSEEGPNYGYTF
TRBJ1-1	TRBD1	TRBV18	NA	TGTGCCAGCTCACCCCCCGGTACAGGGGACGTGAACACTGAAGCTTTCTTT	CASSPPGTGDVNTEAFF
TRBJ2-7	TRBD1	TRBV6-1	NA	TGTGCCAGCAGTGATTTCGTGATCACAGGGGTTACCTACGAGCAGTACTTC	CASSDFVITGVTYEQYF
TRBJ1-1	NA	TRBV4-3	NA	TGCGCCAGCAGCCAAGATGGATTACGGGTTGGTACTGAAGCTTTCTTT	CASSQDGLRVGTEAFF
TRBJ2-7	NA	TRBV29-1	NA	TGCAGCGTTGCGGACAGAACCTACGAGCAGTACTTC	CSVADRTYEQYF
TRBJ2-7	TRBD1	TRBV6-5	NA	TGTGCCGCACTAGGACAGGAACTTCGGGACGAGCAGTACTTC	CAALGQELRDEQYF
TRBJ1-1	NA	TRBV5-5	NA	TGTGCCAGCAGCTTTGGAGGGGCGACGAACACTGAAGCTTTCTTT	CASSFGGATNTEAFF
TRBJ1-6	NA	TRBV6-5	NA	TGTGCCAGCATAGGAGGGGTCGTCTCTAATTCACCCCTCCACTTT	CASIGGVVSNSPLHF
TRBJ1-6	NA	TRBV28	NA	TGTGCCAGCAGTCCCCCGTTGGGGGGGAACAATTCACCCCTCCACTTT	CASSPPLGGNNSPLHF
TRBJ1-4	NA	TRBV9	NA	TGTGCCAGCAGCGTAGGGCCTAATGAAAAACTGTTTTTT	CASSVGPNEKLFF
TRBJ2-1	TRBD2	TRBV15	NA	TGTGCCACCAGCAGGGAACTAGCGGGAGGGCCCGATGAGCAGTTCTTC	CATSRELAGGPDEQFF
TRBJ2-5	NA	TRBV4-3	NA	TGCGCCAGCAGCCAGGCTCTCCAAGAGACCCAGTACTTC	CASSQALQETQYF
TRBJ2-7	TRBD2	TRBV7-3	NA	TGTGCCAGCAGCCAAACTAGCGGGGGGACCGAGCAGTACTTC	CASSQTSGGTEQYF
TRBJ1-2	TRBD1	TRBV27	NA	TGTGCCAGCAGCCTAAACAGGGGGGCCAACTATGGCTACACCTTC	CASSLNRGANYGYTF
TRBJ2-7	NA	TRBV12-5	NA	TGTGCTAGTGGTTTGGCAAGGGGTCCATACGAGCAGTACTTC	CASGLARGPYEQYF
TRBJ1-2	NA	TRBV7-8	NA	TGTGCCAGCAGCTCGTCCTGGACAGAGAGAGGCTACACCTTC	CASSSSWTERGYTF
TRBJ1-4	TRBD1	TRBV7-9	NA	TGTGCCAGCAGCCGACGACAGGGGGGCAATGAAAAACTGTTTTTT	CASSRRQGGNEKLFF
TRBJ1-1	NA	TRBV28	NA	TGTGCCAGCAGTCTACTTAGGGGGAACACTGAAGCTTTCTTT	CASSLLRGNTEAFF